The clone carrying this T cell receptor beta chain appeared a single time. The source of the sample is a study of blood T cell repertoires in COVID-19. As for the study in general: From T cells, B-cell-depleted T cells, or PBMCs came the material, which was cDNA or gDNA.

The CDR3 sequence is 14 residues long. CDR1 is KGHSH, CDR2 LQKENI, per germline. V lost 2 bases and J lost 4, with 10 bases in between. Here immunoSEQ multiplex PCR was the method, and the copy in TCRdb shows in-frame clones only, minus some. The sample shows around 130,000 clones, 80% to 85% of them seen only once. This TCR was recovered from a man in his 60s with acute or convalescent COVID-19. The sequencing sample was made of peripheral blood. The chain combines TRBV18 with TRBJ2-3; TRBD1 might be the D (5 bases). The CDR3 coding sequence is TGTGCCAGCTCACCAAACACAGGCGCAGATACGCAGTATTTT. It is translated as CASSPNTGADTQYF. Looking up the rest from reference TRBV18 and TRBJ2-3 gives the full variable domain: NAGVMQNPRHLVRRRGQEARLRCSPMKGHSHVYWYRQLPEEGLKFMVYLQKENIIDESGMPKERFSAEFPKEGPSILRIQQVVRGDSAAYFCASSPNTGADTQYFGPGTRLTVL.